This T cell receptor (beta chain) was obtained from a study of T cells after yellow fever vaccination. With 2 bases clipped from V and 6 bases from J, the junction kept 5 bases outside the gene matches. The CDR3 length is 15 residues. Germline values: CDR1 SGHKS, CDR2 YYEKEE (reference sequence). This clonotype is termed medium-sized (0.01 to 0.1%). Its antigen is unknown. Findings and caveats of the study: When the response was secondary, it was weaker but reached its peak faster, day 5 versus 15. There was a possibility that FACS-sorted repertoires contained abundant clonotypes contaminating from the bulk population.

Synthesis of TCR cDNA relied on 5'RACE template switching, which attached a universal primer site and UMIs. In TCRdb, the 5' RACE reads were re-called with MiXCR into one record per CDR3 protein. The profile shows hundreds of thousands of distinct CDR3 sequences, over 15% of them singletons. The chain is built from TRBV5-5 and TRBJ2-1; TRBD2 matches 10 bases. Material: PBMCs, obtained before the yellow fever booster vaccination. This TCR came from a man aged 18 to 30 who received the YFV17D yellow fever vaccine. The chain's CDR3 is CASSFLSGGINEQFF. The CDR3 DNA follows: TGTGCCAGCAGCTTTCTTAGCGGGGGGATCAATGAGCAGTTCTTC.